The 10 T cell receptor beta chains below come from one sample, sequenced in a study of chronic HIV infection and antiretroviral therapy. MiXCR, applied by TCRdb to the 5' RACE reads, yields one record per CDR3 protein. The sample has about 31,000 distinct CDR3 sequences, around 9% seen once; the top ten hold less than 3%. Specimen: peripheral blood. The source of these receptors is an adult who had HIV and had not received antiretroviral therapy, or was an uninfected healthy control (not recorded which).

This clonotype has a count of ten or more. The V and J genes are TRBV28 and TRBJ2-1; 10 nucleotides agree with TRBD1. The V segment lost 7 bases and the J segment 6 bases; nucleotides outside the gene matches: 9. Per the germline V gene, CDR1 is MDHEN and CDR2 is SYDVKM. The CDR3 extends over 15 amino acids. CDR3 amino acids: CASIPRDRGVNEQFF. The CDR3 bases are TGTGCCAGCATTCCCCGGGACAGGGGCGTCAATGAGCAGTTCTTC.

The genes are TRBV15 and TRBJ1-5; D is unresolved. This CDR3 region has 16 residues. CDR1 LNHNV and CDR2 YYDKDF come from the germline V gene (reference sequence). Trimming shortened V by 1 base and J by 9 bases, and 19 bases separated the two germline ends. In nucleotides, the CDR3 is TGTGCCACCAGCAGAGGAAAAATAGGAGGTCAGTCGCCCCAGCATTTT. Translating it yields CATSRGKIGGQSPQHF.

The chain links TRBV20-1 to TRBJ2-7, with TRBD1 identical over 9 bases. Germline V gene sequence: CDR1 DFQATT, CDR2 SNEGSKA (reference sequence). The CDR3 has 13 residues. J lost 3 bases, V lost 5 bases, and 5 bases had no gene match. CDR3 loop: CSAPGQGDYEQYF. The CDR3 DNA is TGCAGTGCTCCGGGACAGGGCGACTACGAGCAGTACTTC.

This clonotype showed up just a few times. The genes are TRBV11-1 and TRBJ2-5, with D possibly being TRBD2 (5 bases). V was cut by 3 bases and J by 0 bases, with 11 bases left in between. The CDR3 runs 15 residues. Germline-derived CDR1 and CDR2 are SGHAT and FQDESV (reference sequence). CDR3 in DNA: TGTGCCAGCAGCTTGAGGGCAGCACACCAAGAGACCCAGTACTTC. Translating gives CASSLRAAHQETQYF. Using reference TRBV11-1 and TRBJ2-5 for the parts outside the CDR3, the full variable domain is EAEVAQSPRYKITEKSQAVAFWCDPISGHATLYWYRQILGQGPELLVQFQDESVVDDSQLPKDRFSAERLKGVDSTLKIQPAELGDSAMYLCASSLRAAHQETQYFGPGTRLLVL.

The rearrangement links TRBV5-1 to TRBJ2-5, with TRBD1 identical over 11 bases. The CDR3 covers 14 residues. V was pared by 4 bases and J by 5 bases, with 4 bases of the junction left unmatched. Germline CDR1 reads SGHRS; CDR2 reads YFSETQ. The CDR3 coding sequence is TGCGCCAGCAGCCCCGGGACAGGGGGTGAGACCCAGTACTTC. Translated: CASSPGTGGETQYF. The full variable domain, with the rest looked up from reference TRBV5-1 and TRBJ2-5, is KAGVTQTPRYLIKTRGQQVTLSCSPISGHRSVSWYQQTPGQGLQFLFEYFSETQRNKGNFPGRFSGRQFSNSRSEMNVSTLELGDSALYLCASSPGTGGETQYFGPGTRLLVL.

This clonotype was recorded at least ten times. The V and J genes are TRBV9 and TRBJ1-2, with a weak D call TRBD1 (6 bases). Germline CDR1 reads SGDLS; CDR2 reads YYNGEE. Trimming shortened V by 0 bases and J by 7 bases, and 10 bases separated the two germline ends. CDR3 length: 13 amino acids. CDR3 residues: CASSVGGGSGYTF. The CDR3 nucleotides read TGTGCCAGCAGCGTAGGCGGGGGCTCTGGCTACACCTTC.

This clonotype was observed a handful of times. This chain joins TRBV6-2 or TRBV6-3 and TRBJ2-5; tentative D call: TRBD1 (6 bases). Germline CDR1 MNHEY, CDR2 SVGEGT. Trimming shortened V by 0 bases and J by 5 bases, and 10 bases separated the two germline ends. CDR3 length equals 14 residues. The CDR3 spells CASSYSGQGETQYF. The CDR3 DNA sequence: TGTGCCAGCAGTTACTCAGGGCAGGGGGAGACCCAGTACTTC.

This clonotype was seen ten or more times. This chain joins TRBV6-5 and TRBJ1-2; D gene unclear. V dropped 0 bases and J dropped 5 bases, with 7 bases sitting between them. Germline CDR1 and CDR2: MNHEY and SVGAGI. CDR3 length: 13 amino acids. The CDR3 nucleotides read TGTGCCAGCAGTTACTCGAAAGATTATGGCTACACCTTC. Encoded protein: CASSYSKDYGYTF.

This clonotype was recorded at least ten times. The chain is built from TRBV9 and TRBJ2-7; a possible D gene is TRBD2 (6 bases). V was clipped by 2 bases and J by 5 bases, with 14 bases between them. Germline CDR1 is SGDLS and CDR2 is YYNGEE. There are 14 residues in the CDR3. The CDR3 bases are TGTGCCAGCAGCGTTAGCGGTCAGAACCACGAGCAGTACTTC. Amino acids: CASSVSGQNHEQYF.

The V and J genes are TRBV12-3 or TRBV12-4 and TRBJ1-2; D is unclear. Trimming removed 3 bases from V and 3 bases from J, with 8 bases in between. This CDR3 is built from 13 residues. The CDR3 DNA reads TGTGCCAGCAGTTTTAAGGTGGACTATGGCTACACCTTC. Protein sequence: CASSFKVDYGYTF.